The sequence of this T cell receptor (beta chain) was determined in a study of cytomegalovirus exposure and HLA in healthy donors. From germline, CDR1 is MNHEY and CDR2 SVGAGI. The CDR3 covers 14 residues. Unmatched junction bases numbered 6, after V lost 4 bases and J lost 6 bases. Broader study findings: The CMV antigen specificity of a few CMV-associated chains was confirmed through in vitro analysis. The study designated fewer than 200 TCR beta chains cytomegalovirus-associated.

On this clone: Its specificity is unknown.

13 Jbeta primers and 60 Vbeta primers were used for the PCR. The assay was immunoSEQ multiplex PCR, and TCRdb's table has in-frame clones only and misses some. Of 76,000 or so clones in the sample, 79% were seen once. This sequence joins TRBV6-5 and TRBJ1-5, with TRBD1 matching 7 bases. The TCR was taken from a man aged 25 to 40 in good health and CMV-seronegative. The material sequenced was PBMCs. The CDR3 DNA sequence: TGTGCCAGCAGTTTACAGGGGAATGCTCAGCCCCAGCATTTT. This sequence encodes CASSLQGNAQPQHF.